This T cell receptor beta chain came from a study of blood T cells in healthy people across ages. Notes on this clonotype: Its antigen is undetermined.

Study conclusions and caveats: Roughly linearly, TCR beta diversity per million T cells fell as age increased. Diversity was higher, and naive CD4+ cells more numerous, in long-lived donors than in aged donors.

Combining a sample-barcoded 5' primer with a J-beta primer mix, a second PCR ran for about 6 to 11 cycles. Unique molecular identifiers of 12 random nucleotides labeled each cDNA. TCRdb used MiXCR to reprocess the 5' RACE reads, holding one entry per CDR3 protein. The sample has about 1.6 million distinct CDR3 sequences; about 31% are singletons. The CDR3 contains 12 residues. Germline CDR1 is SGHAT and CDR2 is FQNNGV. V lost 5 bases, J lost 11 bases, and 8 bases stayed unmatched. The source is a woman in her twenties or thirties in good health. Sample: blood. The chain carries TRBV11-2 and TRBJ1-1; 7 nucleotides agree with TRBD1. The CDR3 region has the DNA TGTGCCAGCAGCCACAGGGTCAGGGGGGCTTTCTTT. This translates into CASSHRVRGAFF.